The 7 T cell receptor beta chains listed next were all sequenced from one sample in a study of blood T cell repertoires in COVID-19. Data came from immunoSEQ multiplex PCR; TCRdb stores just in-frame clones and leaves some out. The sample yields around 160,000 clones, around 87% seen once. Sequencing was done on a sample of peripheral blood. These receptor sequences come from a man at least 80 years old with acute or convalescent COVID-19.

The rearrangement joins TRBV4-2 to TRBJ2-3, with a weak D call TRBD2 (7 bases). This CDR3 region has 16 residues. V lost 0 bases and J 6 bases, leaving 16 bases between the germline ends. CDR1 LGHNA and CDR2 YNFKEQ come from the germline V gene. This CDR3 reads CASSQDRAGALDTQYF. CDR3 coding DNA: TGTGCCAGCAGCCAAGATAGGGCGGGGGCGCTGGATACGCAGTATTTT.

This chain uses TRBV7-3 with TRBJ2-2; 10 bases map to TRBD1. CDR1 and CDR2 (germline): SGHTA, FQGTGA. V shed 5 bases, J shed 4 bases, and the junction held 7 bases outside the gene matches. This CDR3 is 16 amino acids long. The CDR3, as DNA: TGTGCCAGCAGCCAGACAGGGGGCTTAGGCACCGGGGAGCTGTTTTTT. Translated, it gives CASSQTGGLGTGELFF.

The rearrangement uses TRBV5-1 and TRBJ1-4; possible D gene TRBD1, 6 bases. The CDR3 is made up of 14 amino acids. CDR1 is SGHRS, CDR2 YFSETQ, per germline. V was shortened by 5 bases and J by 8 bases, with 16 bases between the two germline ends. The CDR3 reads CASSPGGVSEKLFF. The DNA for the CDR3 is TGCGCCAGCAGTCCGGGGGGCGTCAGCGAAAAACTGTTTTTT.

This chain uses TRBV7-7 with TRBJ2-2; 10 positions match TRBD2. This CDR3 has 16 residues. Losses at the gene ends were 5 bases for V and 6 bases for J; bases not matched to a gene: 9. Germline lookup yields CDR1 SSHAT and CDR2 FNYEAQ (reference sequence). CDR3 nucleotide sequence: TGTGCCAGCAGCCCGCAAGCGGGAGGGCCTCCCGGGGAGCTGTTTTTT. Translation gives CASSPQAGGPPGELFF.

As regards this clone: At one end the junction does not follow the germline gene, possibly because of a read error. The chain combines TRBV5-1 with TRBJ2-7; TRBD1 matches at 8 bases. The CDR3 sequence is 12 residues long. Germline V lookup: CDR1 SGHRS, CDR2 YFSETQ. The CDR3 sequence is CASSTETGAENF. The CDR3 region has the DNA TGCGCCAGCAGCACCGAGACAGGGGCGGAAAACTTC.

The DNA for the CDR3 is TGTGCCAGTAGTAGCACAGGGCCAAACTCTGGAAACACCATATATTTT. Protein product: CASSSTGPNSGNTIYF. The chain has TRBV19 and TRBJ1-3; D may be TRBD1 (6 bases). V lost 4 bases to trimming and J lost 0 bases, with 13 bases between them. The CDR3 has 16 amino acids. The germline V gene has CDR1 LNHDA and CDR2 SQIVND (reference sequence).

This chain links TRBV19 with TRBJ1-6; unclear D gene. CDR1 and CDR2 (germline): LNHDA, SQIVND (reference sequence). Deletions cut 8 bases from V and 4 bases from J, with 9 bases between. The CDR3 spans 13 residues. CDR3 nucleotide sequence: TGTGCCAGTCGTTTGGAGTATAATTCACCCCTCCACTTT. This translates into CASRLEYNSPLHF.